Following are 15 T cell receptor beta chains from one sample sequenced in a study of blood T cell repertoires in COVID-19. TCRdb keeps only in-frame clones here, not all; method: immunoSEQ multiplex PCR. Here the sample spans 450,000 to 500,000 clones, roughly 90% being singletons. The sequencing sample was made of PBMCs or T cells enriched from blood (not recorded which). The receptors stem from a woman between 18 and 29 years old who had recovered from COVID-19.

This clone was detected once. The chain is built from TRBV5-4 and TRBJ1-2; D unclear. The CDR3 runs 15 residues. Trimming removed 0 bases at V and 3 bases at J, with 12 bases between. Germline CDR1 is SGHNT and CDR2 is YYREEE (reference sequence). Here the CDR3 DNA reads TGTGCCAGCAGCTTGGGACTCTCAGAGGACTATGGCTACACCTTC. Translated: CASSLGLSEDYGYTF.

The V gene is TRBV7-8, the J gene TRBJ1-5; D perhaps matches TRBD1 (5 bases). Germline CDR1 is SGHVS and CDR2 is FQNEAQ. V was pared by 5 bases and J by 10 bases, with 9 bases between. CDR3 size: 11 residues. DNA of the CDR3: TGTGCCAGCAGCCATCAGGGACCCCAGCATTTT. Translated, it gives CASSHQGPQHF. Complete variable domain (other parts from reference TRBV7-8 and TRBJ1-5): GAGVSQSPRYKVAKRGQDVALRCDPISGHVSLFWYQQALGQGPEFLTYFQNEAQLDKSGLPSDRFFAERPEGSVSTLKIQRTQQEDSAVYLCASSHQGPQHFGDGTRLSIL.

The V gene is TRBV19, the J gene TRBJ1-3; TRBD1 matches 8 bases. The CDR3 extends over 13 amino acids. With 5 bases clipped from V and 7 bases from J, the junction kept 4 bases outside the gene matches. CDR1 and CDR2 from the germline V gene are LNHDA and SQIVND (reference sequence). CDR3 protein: CASSAGGSNTIYF. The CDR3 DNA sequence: TGTGCCAGTAGTGCAGGGGGCTCGAACACCATATATTTT. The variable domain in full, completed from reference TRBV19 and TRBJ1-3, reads DGGITQSPKYLFRKEGQNVTLSCEQNLNHDAMYWYRQDPGQGLRLIYYSQIVNDFQKGDIAEGYSVSREKKESFPLTVTSAQKNPTAFYLCASSAGGSNTIYFGEGSWLTVV.

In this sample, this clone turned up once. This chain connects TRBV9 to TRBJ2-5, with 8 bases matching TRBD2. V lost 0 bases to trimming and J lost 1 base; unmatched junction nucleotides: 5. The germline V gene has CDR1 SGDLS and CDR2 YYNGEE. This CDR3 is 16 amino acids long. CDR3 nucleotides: TGTGCCAGCAGCGTAGGAGCCGGGGGGGCCCAAGAGACCCAGTACTTC. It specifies CASSVGAGGAQETQYF.

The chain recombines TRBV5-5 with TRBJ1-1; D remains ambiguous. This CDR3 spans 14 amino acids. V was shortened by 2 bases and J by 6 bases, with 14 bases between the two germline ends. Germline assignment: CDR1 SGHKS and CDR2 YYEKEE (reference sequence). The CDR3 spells CASSFLSGRPEAFF. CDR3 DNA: TGTGCCAGCAGCTTTCTCTCGGGGAGGCCTGAAGCTTTCTTT.

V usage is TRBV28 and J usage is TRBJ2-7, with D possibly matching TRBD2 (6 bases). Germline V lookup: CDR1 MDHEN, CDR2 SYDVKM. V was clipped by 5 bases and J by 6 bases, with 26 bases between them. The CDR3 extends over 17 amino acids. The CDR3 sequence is CASSPADPGAVTSEQYF. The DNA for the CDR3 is TGTGCCAGCAGTCCTGCCGACCCGGGAGCCGTAACGAGCGAGCAGTACTTC.

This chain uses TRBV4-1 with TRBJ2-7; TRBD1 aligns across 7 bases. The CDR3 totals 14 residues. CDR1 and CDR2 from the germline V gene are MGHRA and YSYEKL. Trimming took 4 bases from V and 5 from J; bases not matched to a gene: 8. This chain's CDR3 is CASSPRQGNNEQYF. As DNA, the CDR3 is TGCGCCAGCAGCCCCCGACAGGGCAATAACGAGCAGTACTTC.

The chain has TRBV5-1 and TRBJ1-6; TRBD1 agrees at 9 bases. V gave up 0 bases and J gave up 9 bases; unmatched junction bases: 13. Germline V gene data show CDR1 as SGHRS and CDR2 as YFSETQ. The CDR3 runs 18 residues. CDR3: CASSLGGQGTVLGSPLHF. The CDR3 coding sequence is TGCGCCAGCAGCTTGGGGGGACAGGGTACCGTTTTGGGTTCACCCCTCCACTTT.

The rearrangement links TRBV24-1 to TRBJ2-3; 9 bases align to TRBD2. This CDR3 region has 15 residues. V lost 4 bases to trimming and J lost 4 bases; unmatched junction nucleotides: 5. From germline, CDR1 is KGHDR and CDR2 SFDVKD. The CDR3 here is CATSDLSGGSDTQYF. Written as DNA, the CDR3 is TGTGCCACCAGTGACCTTAGCGGGGGTTCAGATACGCAGTATTTT.

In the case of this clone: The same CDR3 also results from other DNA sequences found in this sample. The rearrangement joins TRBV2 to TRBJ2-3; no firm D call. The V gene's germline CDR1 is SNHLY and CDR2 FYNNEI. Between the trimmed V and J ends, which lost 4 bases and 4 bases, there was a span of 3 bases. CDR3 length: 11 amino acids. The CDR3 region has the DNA TGTGCCAGCAGTGCGGCAGATACGCAGTATTTT. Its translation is CASSAADTQYF.

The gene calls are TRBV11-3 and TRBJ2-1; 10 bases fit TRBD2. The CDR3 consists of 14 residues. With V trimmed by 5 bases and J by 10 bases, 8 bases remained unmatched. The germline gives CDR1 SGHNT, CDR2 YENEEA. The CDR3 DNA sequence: TGTGCCAGCAGCGGTGGACTAGCGGACGGAGAGCAGTTCTTC. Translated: CASSGGLADGEQFF.

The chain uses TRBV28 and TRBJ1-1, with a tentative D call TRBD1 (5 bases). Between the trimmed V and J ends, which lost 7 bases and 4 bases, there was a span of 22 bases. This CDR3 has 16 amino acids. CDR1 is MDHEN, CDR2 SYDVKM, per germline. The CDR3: CASIWGGASVGTEAFF. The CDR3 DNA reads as TGTGCCAGCATCTGGGGGGGAGCCTCGGTAGGCACTGAAGCTTTCTTT.

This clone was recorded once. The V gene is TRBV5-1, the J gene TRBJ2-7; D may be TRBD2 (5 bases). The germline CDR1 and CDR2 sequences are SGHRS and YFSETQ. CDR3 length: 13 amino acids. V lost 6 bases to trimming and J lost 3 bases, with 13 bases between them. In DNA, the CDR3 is TGCGCCAGCACCGTCACCGAGGGCTACGAGCAGTACTTC. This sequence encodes CASTVTEGYEQYF.

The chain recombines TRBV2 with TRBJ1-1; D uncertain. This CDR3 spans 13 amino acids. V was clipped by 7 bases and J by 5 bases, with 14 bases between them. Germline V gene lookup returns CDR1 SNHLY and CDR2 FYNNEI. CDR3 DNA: TGTGCCAGCAAGGCCGCGATGGAGACTGAAGCTTTCTTT. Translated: CASKAAMETEAFF.

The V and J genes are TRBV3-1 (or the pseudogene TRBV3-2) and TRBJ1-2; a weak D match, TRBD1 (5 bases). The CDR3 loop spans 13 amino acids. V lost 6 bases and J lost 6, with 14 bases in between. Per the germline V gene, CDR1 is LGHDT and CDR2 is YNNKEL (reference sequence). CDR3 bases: TGTGCCAGCAGGGAAGTGACACAGGATGGCTACACCTTC. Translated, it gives CASREVTQDGYTF.